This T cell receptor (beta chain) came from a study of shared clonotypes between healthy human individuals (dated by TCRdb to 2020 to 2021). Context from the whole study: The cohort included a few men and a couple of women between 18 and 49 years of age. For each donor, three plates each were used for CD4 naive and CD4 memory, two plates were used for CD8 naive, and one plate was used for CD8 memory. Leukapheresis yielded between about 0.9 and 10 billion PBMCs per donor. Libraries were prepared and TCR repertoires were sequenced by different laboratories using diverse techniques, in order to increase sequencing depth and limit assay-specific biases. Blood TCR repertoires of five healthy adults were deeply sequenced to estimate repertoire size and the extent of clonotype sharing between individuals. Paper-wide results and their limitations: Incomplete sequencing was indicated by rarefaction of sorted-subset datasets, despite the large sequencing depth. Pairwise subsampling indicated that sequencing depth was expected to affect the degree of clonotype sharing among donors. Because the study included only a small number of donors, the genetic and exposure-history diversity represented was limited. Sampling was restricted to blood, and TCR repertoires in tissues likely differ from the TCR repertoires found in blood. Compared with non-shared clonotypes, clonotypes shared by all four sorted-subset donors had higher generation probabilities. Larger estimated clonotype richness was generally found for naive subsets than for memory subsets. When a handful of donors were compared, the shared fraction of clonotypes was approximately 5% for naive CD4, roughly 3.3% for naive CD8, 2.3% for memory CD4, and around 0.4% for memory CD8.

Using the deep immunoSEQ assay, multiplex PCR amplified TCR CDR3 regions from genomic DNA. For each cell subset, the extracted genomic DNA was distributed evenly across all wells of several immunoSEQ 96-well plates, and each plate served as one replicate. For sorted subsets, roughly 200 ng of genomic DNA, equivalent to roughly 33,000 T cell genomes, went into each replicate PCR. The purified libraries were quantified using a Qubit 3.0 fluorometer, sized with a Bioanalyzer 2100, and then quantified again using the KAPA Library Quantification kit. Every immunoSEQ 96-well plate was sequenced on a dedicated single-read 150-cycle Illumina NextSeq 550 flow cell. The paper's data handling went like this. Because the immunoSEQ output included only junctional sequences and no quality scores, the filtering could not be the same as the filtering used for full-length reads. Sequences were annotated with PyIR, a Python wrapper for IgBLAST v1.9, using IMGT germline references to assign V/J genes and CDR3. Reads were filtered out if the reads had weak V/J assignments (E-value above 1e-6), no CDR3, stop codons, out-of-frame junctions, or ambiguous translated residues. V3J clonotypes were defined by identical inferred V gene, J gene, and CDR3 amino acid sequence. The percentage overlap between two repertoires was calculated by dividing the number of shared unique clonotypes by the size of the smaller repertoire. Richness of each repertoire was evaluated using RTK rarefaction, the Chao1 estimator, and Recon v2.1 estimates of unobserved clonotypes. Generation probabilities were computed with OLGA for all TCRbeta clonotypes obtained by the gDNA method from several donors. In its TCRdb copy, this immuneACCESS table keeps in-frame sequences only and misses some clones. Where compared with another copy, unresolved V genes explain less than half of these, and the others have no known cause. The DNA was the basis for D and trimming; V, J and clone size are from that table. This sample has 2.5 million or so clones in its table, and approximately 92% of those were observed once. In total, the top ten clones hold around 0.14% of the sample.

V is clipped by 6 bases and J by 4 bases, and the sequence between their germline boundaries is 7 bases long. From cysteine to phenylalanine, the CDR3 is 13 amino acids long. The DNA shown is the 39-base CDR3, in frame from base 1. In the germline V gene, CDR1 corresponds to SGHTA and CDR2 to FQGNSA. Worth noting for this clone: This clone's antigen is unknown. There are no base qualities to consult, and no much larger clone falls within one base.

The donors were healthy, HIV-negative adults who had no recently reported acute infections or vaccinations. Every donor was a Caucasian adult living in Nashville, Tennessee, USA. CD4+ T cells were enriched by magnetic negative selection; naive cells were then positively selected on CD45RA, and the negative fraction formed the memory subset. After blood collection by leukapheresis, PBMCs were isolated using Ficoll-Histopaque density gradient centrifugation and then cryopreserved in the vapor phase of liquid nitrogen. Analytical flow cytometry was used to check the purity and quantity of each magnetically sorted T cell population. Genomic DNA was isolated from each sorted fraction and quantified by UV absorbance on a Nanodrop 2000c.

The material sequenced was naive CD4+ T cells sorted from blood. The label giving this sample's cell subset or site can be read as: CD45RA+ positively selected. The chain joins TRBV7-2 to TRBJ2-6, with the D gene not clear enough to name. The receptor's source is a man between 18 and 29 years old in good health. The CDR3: CASRPRGANVLTF. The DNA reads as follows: TGTGCCAGCAGACCGAGGGGGGCCAACGTCCTGACTTTC.